The 22 T cell receptor beta chains listed next were all sequenced from one sample in a study of patients and donors after allogeneic stem cell transplantation (dated by TCRdb to about 2020). To prepare the library, RT-PCR was applied. The sequencing machine was a NextSeq 550. TCRdb cleaned the public reads at Q25 with fastp, built clones with MiXCR and kept in-frame beta chains. Each entry merges the rows of one CDR3 protein and shows their most common DNA and genes. This sample has some 880,000 distinct CDR3 sequences in its table, and over 15% of those were observed once. In total, the top ten clones hold around 6% of the sample. The specimen was blood, either unsorted or a sorted T cell fraction (not recorded which). Receptor source: a human donor who was either an allogeneic HSCT recipient or a stem cell or donor lymphocyte infusion donor (not recorded which). It is not recorded whose cells these are; they may come from a transplant donor.

This clonotype was seen a few times. The chain employs TRBV12-3 or TRBV12-4 and TRBJ2-7; perhaps TRBD2 as D (5 bases). There are 13 residues in the CDR3. Trimming took off 7 bases at V and 3 bases at J, with 13 bases between the two ends. Written as DNA, the CDR3 is TGTGCCAGCAAGATAGGACTGAACTACGAGCAGTACTTC. Translating gives CASKIGLNYEQYF.

This clonotype came up a few times. V and J are TRBV9 and TRBJ1-1; TRBD1 aligns across 7 bases. The CDR3 is 14 residues long. Trimming took 3 bases from V and 5 from J; bases not matched to a gene: 7. Germline lookup yields CDR1 SGDLS and CDR2 YYNGEE. This CDR3 is CASSATGWRTEAFF. The CDR3 coding sequence is TGTGCCAGCAGCGCGACAGGGTGGAGAACTGAAGCTTTCTTT.

The chain employs TRBV7-2 and TRBJ1-6; maybe TRBD1 (5 bases). The V end was cut by 6 bases, the J end by 8 bases, with 17 bases between. Germline lookup yields CDR1 SGHTA and CDR2 FQGNSA. The CDR3 is 15 amino acids. The CDR3 protein is CASRSTDPWHSPLHF. In nucleotides, the CDR3 is TGTGCCAGCAGATCGACAGACCCCTGGCATTCACCCCTCCACTTT.

The chain links TRBV7-2 to TRBJ2-2; 8 positions agree with TRBD2. This CDR3 is built from 17 residues. Looked up from germline, CDR1 is SGHTA and CDR2 is FQGNSA. V lost 5 bases to trimming and J lost 2 bases; unmatched junction nucleotides: 10. CDR3 coding DNA: TGTGCCAGCAGCCCAACAACGCGGGGGGCTAACACCGGGGAGCTGTTTTTT. Translated, it gives CASSPTTRGANTGELFF.

There are a few counts of this clonotype. The rearrangement uses TRBV29-1 and TRBJ1-2; TRBD1 matches at 7 bases. Per germline, CDR1 SQVTM and CDR2 ANQGSEA. V was pared by 7 bases and J by 2 bases, with 4 bases of the junction left unmatched. CDR3 length: 12 residues. The CDR3 reads CSDKTGNYGYTF. CDR3 nucleotides: TGCAGCGATAAGACAGGGAACTATGGCTACACCTTC.

Many counts were recorded for this clonotype. Germline and junction disagree at one end, which may indicate a read error. V is TRBV11-1 and J is TRBJ1-1; 7 nucleotides match TRBD1. The CDR3 is 13 amino acids. Germline V gene sequence: CDR1 SGHAT, CDR2 FQDESV (reference sequence). The CDR3 coding sequence is TGTGCCAGCAGCGTAGCCCAGGACAGGGAAGCTTTCTTT. Its protein product is CASSVAQDREAFF.

In its sample, this clonotype was seen many times. This CDR3 reads CASSTRGDTEAFF. The DNA of the CDR3 is TGTGCCAGCTCGACCCGTGGGGACACTGAAGCTTTCTTT. V and J are TRBV12-3 or TRBV12-4 and TRBJ1-1; D is undetermined. With 8 bases removed from V and 3 bases from J, the gap between germline ends came to 13 bases. This CDR3 region has 13 residues.

The CDR3: CASSLARSSGGTLSTDTQYF. CDR3 DNA sequence: TGTGCCAGCAGCTTAGCCCGTTCTAGCGGGGGGACTCTAAGCACAGATACGCAGTATTTT. V and J are TRBV7-2 and TRBJ2-3; TRBD2 aligns across 11 bases. The V segment lost 0 bases and the J segment 0 bases; nucleotides outside the gene matches: 11. This CDR3 is built from 20 residues. Germline V lookup: CDR1 SGHTA, CDR2 FQGNSA. Filled out from reference TRBV7-2 and TRBJ2-3, the complete variable domain reads GAGVSQSPSNKVTEKGKDVELRCDPISGHTALYWYRQSLGQGLEFLIYFQGNSAPDKSGLPSDRFSAERTGGSVSTLTIQRTQQEDSAVYLCASSLARSSGGTLSTDTQYFGPGTRLTVL.

The chain combines TRBV5-1 with TRBJ2-5, with 8 bases identical to TRBD1. V was clipped by 8 bases and J by 5 bases; unmatched bases: 11. CDR1 and CDR2 from the germline V gene are SGHRS and YFSETQ. The CDR3 runs to 14 residues. The CDR3 coding sequence is TGCGCCAGTCGAAATGGACAGGGAGGCGAGACCCAGTACTTC. Encoded protein: CASRNGQGGETQYF. Variable domain in full (rest from reference TRBV5-1 and TRBJ2-5): KAGVTQTPRYLIKTRGQQVTLSCSPISGHRSVSWYQQTPGQGLQFLFEYFSETQRNKGNFPGRFSGRQFSNSRSEMNVSTLELGDSALYLCASRNGQGGETQYFGPGTRLLVL.

This clonotype was detected a few times. The V gene is TRBV7-9, the J gene TRBJ2-5; the D gene is possibly TRBD2 (5 bases). Trimming shortened V by 4 bases and J by 1 base, and 16 bases separated the two germline ends. The CDR3 spans 16 residues. Germline V gene sequence: CDR1 SEHNR, CDR2 FQNEAQ (reference sequence). CDR3 loop: CASSSLPRGTQETQYF. CDR3 nucleotide sequence: TGTGCCAGCAGCTCACTACCCCGGGGAACCCAAGAGACCCAGTACTTC.

V gene TRBV7-9 combines with J gene TRBJ2-1; D gene ambiguous. Trimming left V 5 bases short and J 10 bases short, with 12 bases between. From germline, CDR1 is SEHNR and CDR2 FQNEAQ (reference sequence). CDR3 length: 12 amino acids. CDR3 nucleotides: TGTGCCAGCAGCCCCCGACTGGGGGAGCAGTTCTTC. This translates into CASSPRLGEQFF.

The genes are TRBV6-2 or TRBV6-3 and TRBJ2-6, with TRBD1 matching 10 bases. The CDR3 runs to 17 residues. Germline lookup yields CDR1 MNHEY and CDR2 SVGEGT. After removal of 4 bases from V and 3 bases from J, the junction contained 6 bases not matched to a gene. The CDR3 DNA follows: TGTGCCAGCAGTTTAATGACAGGGGGCTTTGGGGCCAACGTCCTGACTTTC. Protein: CASSLMTGGFGANVLTF.

The chain has TRBV5-1 and TRBJ1-2, with D tentatively TRBD1 (6 bases). This CDR3 comprises 13 residues. Per germline, CDR1 SGHRS and CDR2 YFSETQ. Trimming cost V 2 bases and J 8 bases, with 13 bases left between them. The CDR3 DNA is TGCGCCAGCAGCTTCCCGGGGGCGGAAGGCTACACCTTC. It yields the protein CASSFPGAEGYTF.

The chain uses TRBV7-3 and TRBJ1-2; possible D gene TRBD1, 5 bases. The germline gives CDR1 SGHTA, CDR2 FQGTGA. The ends were cut back, 5 bases at V and 4 bases at J, with 14 bases in the middle. This CDR3 has 14 residues. This CDR3 reads CASSPSTGSYGYTF. Here the CDR3 DNA reads TGTGCCAGCAGCCCCTCCACAGGTTCCTATGGCTACACCTTC.

The J gene is TRBJ1-6, the V gene TRBV12-3 or TRBV12-4; D not resolved. The CDR3 spans 13 residues. Trimming took off 5 bases at V and 8 bases at J, with 10 bases between the two ends. The CDR3 here is CASSTKTHSPLHF. In DNA form, the CDR3 reads TGTGCCAGCAGTACAAAGACTCATTCACCCCTCCACTTT.

The chain has TRBV7-6 and TRBJ2-7; 12 positions agree with TRBD2. CDR1 and CDR2 (germline): SGHVS, FNYEAQ. V dropped 5 bases and J dropped 5; count of bases not matched to a gene: 16. This CDR3 has 18 amino acids. As DNA, the CDR3 is TGTGCCAGCAGCCTCCGACTAGCGGGAGACAGTATTACCGACGAGCAGTACTTC. Protein product: CASSLRLAGDSITDEQYF. Full variable domain (rest looked up from reference TRBV7-6 and TRBJ2-7): GAGVSQSPRYKVTKRGQDVALRCDPISGHVSLYWYRQALGQGPEFLTYFNYEAQQDKSGLPNDRFSAERPEGSISTLTIQRTEQRDSAMYRCASSLRLAGDSITDEQYFGPGTRLTVT.

This clonotype was detected only once. This chain uses TRBV27 with TRBJ2-6, with D possibly TRBD1 on 6 matching bases. This CDR3 region has 18 residues. Germline V CDR1 and CDR2: MNHEY, SMNVEV (reference sequence). The V and J ends lost 6 bases and 0 bases respectively, with 18 bases between them. The CDR3 is CASRPTGHSFSGANVLTF. For the CDR3, the DNA is TGTGCCAGCAGACCTACGGGACACTCCTTCTCTGGGGCCAACGTCCTGACTTTC.

V is TRBV2 and J is TRBJ2-1; TRBD2 might be the D (6 bases). With 4 bases removed from V and 14 bases from J, the gap between germline ends came to 9 bases. Germline-derived CDR1 and CDR2 are SNHLY and FYNNEI. This CDR3 comprises 10 residues. The CDR3 DNA follows: TGTGCCAGCAGTGTTAGGAGGGAGTTCTTC. Translated: CASSVRREFF. Supplemented by reference TRBV2 and TRBJ2-1, the full variable domain reads EPEVTQTPSHQVTQMGQEVILRCVPISNHLYFYWYRQILGQKVEFLVSFYNNEISEKSEIFDDQFSVERPDGSNFTLKIRSTKLEDSAMYFCASSVRREFFGPGTRLTVL.

To note about this clonotype: Its ends do not fully match the called genes, so a read error is possible. The V call is TRBV7-3, the J call TRBJ2-7; D ambiguous. Germline CDR1 SGHTA, CDR2 FQGTGA. This CDR3 is 15 amino acids long. The CDR3 DNA reads as TGTGCCAGCAGCCTAACCCAGATGGGCCCCTACGAGCAGTACTTC. Encoded protein: CASSLTQMGPYEQYF.

The rearrangement uses TRBV7-9 and TRBJ1-5, with a possible D match to TRBD1 (6 bases). V lost 5 bases and J 2 bases, leaving 13 bases between the germline ends. CDR1 is SEHNR and CDR2 is FQNEAQ in the germline V gene (reference sequence). The CDR3 has 15 residues. CDR3 residues: CASSTDWTGNQPQHF. CDR3 DNA: TGTGCCAGCAGCACTGATTGGACAGGCAATCAGCCCCAGCATTTT. Complete variable domain (other parts from reference TRBV7-9 and TRBJ1-5): DTGVSQNPRHKITKRGQNVTFRCDPISEHNRLYWYRQTLGQGPEFLTYFQNEAQLEKSRLLSDRFSAERPKGSFSTLEIQRTEQGDSAMYLCASSTDWTGNQPQHFGDGTRLSIL.

V is TRBV20-1 and J is TRBJ2-1; TRBD2 matches at 9 bases. The CDR3 length is 17 residues. The V and J ends lost 5 bases and 6 bases, in that order; junction bases with no gene match: 17. From germline, CDR1 is DFQATT and CDR2 SNEGSKA (reference sequence). CDR3 bases: TGCAGTGCTTCCCTAGCGGGAACCCCTTTGAGTGGCAATGAGCAGTTCTTC. Protein product: CSASLAGTPLSGNEQFF.

The gene calls are TRBV5-1 and TRBJ2-1; D is unresolved. The V end was cut by 0 bases, the J end by 5 bases, with 12 bases between. Germline loops: CDR1 SGHRS, CDR2 YFSETQ. The CDR3 has 15 amino acids. CDR3 DNA: TGCGCCAGCAGCTTGGGTTCTAGTAGGAACAATGAGCAGTTCTTC. This translates into CASSLGSSRNNEQFF.